The present T cell receptor beta chain was sequenced within a study of regulatory T cells in long-lasting Graves disease. Whole-study context: Persistent cases were those of Graves' disease that involved over 5 years of antithyroid drugs with positive TSH receptor antibodies.

Time point in this sample: persistent/refractory GD, antithyroid drugs over 5 years with positive TRAb. RNA extracted from PBMCs served as the sequencing template. With iRepertoire HTBI primers and Arm-PCR of CDR3 regions, TCR beta libraries were built. Via MiXCR, TCRdb re-called the multiplex PCR reads, giving one row per CDR3 protein. Of around 430,000 distinct CDR3 sequences listed, 22% are singletons. The CDR3 spans 15 residues. Germline CDR1 SNHLY, CDR2 FYNNEI. This sequence originates from a female donor with Graves disease. The rearrangement joins TRBV2 to TRBJ2-5, with 8 bases that match TRBD2. The end of the DNA is better explained by TRBJ2-1, so the J call may be wrong. The specimen comprised peripheral blood mononuclear cells (PBMCs), sampled when the disease was refractory, from a patient treated with antithyroid drugs. CDR3 sequence (DNA): TGTGCCAGCAGTGAATCGAGCGGGAGATACAATGAGCAGTTCTTC. Amino acids: CASSESSGRYNEQFF.